The rows below give T cell receptor beta chains drawn from one sample of a study of T cells in Graves' hyperthyroidism and ophthalmopathy. One entry per CDR3 protein results from TCRdb running MiXCR on the multiplex PCR reads. The sample consists of hundreds of thousands of distinct CDR3 sequences, roughly 15% of them appearing once. Sequences were obtained from blood. Every receptor here comes from a young woman with Graves' hyperthyroidism. Both conserved end residues are part of each CDR3. The D gene is left open where the match is weak. Clone size is stated in some rows and not others, as once, few, many or a class when expanded.

clone size	V gene	J gene	D gene	CDR3 DNA	CDR3 protein
few	TRBV20-1	TRBJ2-7	TRBD2	TGCAGTGCTAGAGCCGCAGGAGCGGGATTATACGAGCAGTACTTC	CSARAAGAGLYEQYF
many	TRBV7-8	TRBJ2-2	NA	TGTGCCAGCAGCTTAGGAGTGGGTGACACCGGGGAGCTGTTTTTT	CASSLGVGDTGELFF
many	TRBV6-1	TRBJ2-7	NA	TGTGCCAGCAGTTACCTCCGACCCCCCTACAACGAGCAGTACTTC	CASSYLRPPYNEQYF
many	TRBV6-2/TRBV6-3	TRBJ1-1	TRBD1	TGTGCCAGCAGGAAGGGAGACGGGACAGGCGTAAGTCTGAACACTGAAGCTTTCTTT	CASRKGDGTGVSLNTEAFF
many	TRBV30	TRBJ1-2	TRBD1	TGTGCCTGGAGTCCGACAGGGCCCTATGGCTACACCTTC	CAWSPTGPYGYTF
many	TRBV2	TRBJ2-2	NA	TGTGCCAGCGGTCCCTATGCGAACACCGGGGAGCTGTTTTTT	CASGPYANTGELFF
NA	TRBV30	TRBJ2-5	NA	TGTGCCTGGAGTCCAGTGGTAGAGACCCAGTACTTC	CAWSPVVETQYF
few	TRBV6-5	TRBJ1-2	TRBD1	TGTGCCAGCAGTTACCAACAGGGGGCCGGCTACACCTTC	CASSYQQGAGYTF
once	TRBV5-1	TRBJ2-7	NA	TGCGCCAGCAGGGCCCCGGGTAGCCTACCTAACGAGCAGTACTTC	CASRAPGSLPNEQYF
many	TRBV18	TRBJ1-5	NA	TGTGCCAGCTCACCCCAAGGGGGAGGCAATCAGCCCCAGCATTTT	CASSPQGGGNQPQHF
NA	TRBV11-2	TRBJ1-3	NA	TGTGCCAGCAGCTTAAATGGGCAGTTTACTTCTGGAAACACCATATATTTT	CASSLNGQFTSGNTIYF
few	TRBV19	TRBJ1-1	NA	TGTGCCAGTAATTCAGGCGGGATGAACACTGAAGCTTTCTTT	CASNSGGMNTEAFF
many	TRBV30	TRBJ1-5	TRBD1	TGTGCCTGGAGCCTCCGGGACAGAGTCAATCAGCCCCAGCATTTT	CAWSLRDRVNQPQHF
few	TRBV28	TRBJ2-2	NA	TGTGCCAGCAGTTTTTTCTTGGGGGAGCTGTTTTTT	CASSFFLGELFF
many	TRBV28	TRBJ1-3	NA	TGTGCCAGCAGTTTAGAGTATCTTCCTGGAAACACCATATATTTT	CASSLEYLPGNTIYF
few	TRBV24-1	TRBJ1-6	NA	TGTGCCACCAGTGACGGCAGGTCTAATTCACCCCTCCACTTT	CATSDGRSNSPLHF
once	TRBV7-9	TRBJ2-3	TRBD2	TGTGCCAGCAGCTCGATCCACCGGACTAGCGGGAGGAGGGATACGCAGTATTTT	CASSSIHRTSGRRDTQYF
NA	TRBV12-3/TRBV12-4	TRBJ2-5	TRBD2	TGTGCCAGCAGCCCCGCACCCGGGACTAGTAGGGAGACCCAGTACTTC	CASSPAPGTSRETQYF
NA	TRBV19	TRBJ2-7	NA	TGTGCCAGTAGTGGTCGACGGAGCTCCTACGAGCAGTACTTC	CASSGRRSSYEQYF
NA	TRBV19	TRBJ2-1	NA	TGTGCCAGTAGTCAACCCAGGGGGGCAGTCTATGAGCAGTTCTTC	CASSQPRGAVYEQFF
many	TRBV6-2/TRBV6-3	TRBJ2-7	NA	TGTGCCAGCAGCCCATACCGGACGCCCTACGAGCAGTACTTC	CASSPYRTPYEQYF
many	TRBV10-2	TRBJ2-1	TRBD2	TGCGCCAGCAGTGGCGCTAGCGGGCATTCCTACAATGAGCAGTTCTTC	CASSGASGHSYNEQFF
NA	TRBV28	TRBJ2-2	NA	TGTGCCAGCAGAGGGACGGCCGACACCGGGGAGCTGTTTTTT	CASRGTADTGELFF
NA	TRBV11-2	TRBJ2-1	TRBD2	TGTGCCAGCAGTGATAGGGTAGCGGGAGTGGGTGAGCAGTTCTTC	CASSDRVAGVGEQFF
many	TRBV18	TRBJ1-5	NA	TGTGCCAGCTCACTTCTAGGCAGGGGCGGTAGCAATCAGCCCCAGCATTTT	CASSLLGRGGSNQPQHF
many	TRBV2	TRBJ2-7	TRBD2	TGTGCCAGCAGTGAAGGACCGGGACTAGCGGGAACCTACGAGCAGTACTTC	CASSEGPGLAGTYEQYF
many	TRBV12-3/TRBV12-4	TRBJ2-5	NA	TGTGCCAGCAGTTTAGGGTGGACAGTACAAGAGACCCAGTACTTC	CASSLGWTVQETQYF
few	TRBV12-3/TRBV12-4	TRBJ1-5	NA	TGTGCCAGCAGTTTAGCCGGGAGTGCGAGCAATCAGCCCCAGCATTTT	CASSLAGSASNQPQHF
NA	TRBV6-1	TRBJ2-7	NA	TGTGCCAGCAGGAACCAGGGAGGAGCCTACGAGCAGTACTTC	CASRNQGGAYEQYF
few	TRBV30	TRBJ1-1	TRBD1	TGTGCCTGGAGCGGACAGGGGTACACTGAAGCTTTCTTT	CAWSGQGYTEAFF
many	TRBV6-5	TRBJ2-2	TRBD2	TGTGCCAGCAGTTACCAGGGACTAGCGGGAGGGAACACCGGGGAGCTGTTTTTT	CASSYQGLAGGNTGELFF
NA	TRBV29-1	TRBJ1-1	TRBD1	TGCAGCGCCTATTCCCGGGGACAGGCTAACACTGAAGCTTTCTTT	CSAYSRGQANTEAFF
few	TRBV12-3/TRBV12-4	TRBJ2-7	NA	TGTGCCAGCAGTGCCCGCGGGTTTCCGGGCTACGAGCAGTACTTC	CASSARGFPGYEQYF
many	TRBV10-2	TRBJ1-1	NA	TGCGCCAGCACTGCCTCCCTAATTAAGAGTGGCACTGAGGCTTTCTTT	CASTASLIKSGTEAFF
few	TRBV6-1	TRBJ2-2	TRBD2	TGTGCCAGCAGGGAGGGACTAGCGGGAGTAGGGGGGGAGCTGTTTTTT	CASREGLAGVGGELFF
NA	TRBV11-2	TRBJ2-1	TRBD2	TGTGCCAGCAGCAGGCTAGCGGGAGAGGATGAGCAGTTCTTC	CASSRLAGEDEQFF
NA	TRBV6-1	TRBJ2-1	TRBD1	TGTGCCAGCAGTGAGAGAGGACAGGCCAGCTCCTACAATGAGCAGTTCTTC	CASSERGQASSYNEQFF